These 4 T cell receptor beta chains came from one sample sequenced in a study of T-cell memory formation after mild COVID-19. TCRdb reprocessed the 5' RACE reads with MiXCR, giving one entry per CDR3 protein. The sample carries a few hundred thousand distinct CDR3 sequences, less than 25% recorded once. The sequenced sample was PBMCs or a T cell subset sorted from them (not recorded which). These receptors were collected from an adult woman who had mild COVID-19 (a few samples of this study predate the infection). Cell type and time point are not known.

This sequence joins TRBV12-5 and TRBJ2-1, with D perhaps matching TRBD1 or TRBD2 (5 bases each). This CDR3 region has 14 residues. Germline values: CDR1 LGHNT, CDR2 FRNRAP. V lost 6 bases and J 8 bases, leaving 17 bases between the germline ends. This chain's CDR3 is CASGPAGAPDEQFF. CDR3 DNA: TGTGCTAGTGGCCCTGCCGGGGCTCCGGATGAGCAGTTCTTC.

This clonotype was seen many times. This chain joins TRBV7-8 and TRBJ2-5, with D possibly matching TRBD2 (5 bases). This CDR3 contains 11 residues. The V gene lost 4 bases and the J gene lost 5 bases, with 5 bases spanning the gap. The germline V gene encodes CDR1 SGHVS and CDR2 FQNEAQ. CDR3 DNA sequence: TGTGCCAGCAGCTGGGAGGAGACCCAGTACTTC. Its translation is CASSWEETQYF.

This clonotype was seen only a few times. This chain uses TRBV2 with TRBJ2-3; 11 bases fit TRBD2. Per the germline V gene, CDR1 is SNHLY and CDR2 is FYNNEI. With 7 bases clipped from V and 4 bases from J, the junction kept 4 bases outside the gene matches. This CDR3 is built from 14 residues. Here the CDR3 DNA reads TGTGCCAGCACTACTAGCGGGGGTGCAGATACGCAGTATTTT. Translated: CASTTSGGADTQYF. Variable domain in full (rest from reference TRBV2 and TRBJ2-3): EPEVTQTPSHQVTQMGQEVILRCVPISNHLYFYWYRQILGQKVEFLVSFYNNEISEKSEIFDDQFSVERPDGSNFTLKIRSTKLEDSAMYFCASTTSGGADTQYFGPGTRLTVL.

V and J are TRBV12-5 and TRBJ2-6; TRBD1 or TRBD2 may be the D gene (5 bases each). Trimming took off 2 bases at V and 2 bases at J, with 19 bases between the two ends. The germline CDR1 and CDR2 sequences are LGHNT and FRNRAP. The CDR3 covers 19 residues. The CDR3 spells CASGLSLGTSGPGANVLTF. The CDR3 DNA follows: TGTGCTAGTGGTTTGTCCCTGGGGACCTCGGGACCTGGGGCCAACGTCCTGACTTTC.